These T cell receptor beta chains were read from a single sample in a study of shared clonotypes between healthy human individuals. Produced via immunoSEQ multiplex PCR; TCRdb's table is partial and in-frame only. The data show 2 million to 2.5 million clones, approximately 96% seen once. Source material: naive CD4+ T cells sorted from blood. The receptor source for this set is a man between 18 and 35 years old in good health. Each CDR3 is given with its conserved first and last residue. D genes are given only for firm matches.

J: TRBJ2-2; V: TRBV10-1; D: NA; CDR3: CASNEALGTGELFF; DNA: TGCGCCAGCAATGAGGCCCTGGGCACCGGGGAGCTGTTTTTT
J: TRBJ1-2; V: TRBV6-6; D: NA; CDR3: CASSFLQGGYGYTF; DNA: TGTGCCAGCAGTTTCCTTCAGGGAGGCTATGGCTACACCTTC
J: TRBJ2-3; V: TRBV7-3; D: NA; CDR3: CASSLGPITDTQYF; DNA: TGTGCCAGCAGCTTAGGCCCTATCACAGATACGCAGTATTTT
J: TRBJ2-1; V: TRBV5-1; D: TRBD2; CDR3: CASSSPGLAGINEQFF; DNA: TGCGCCAGCAGCTCCCCGGGACTAGCGGGGATCAATGAGCAGTTCTTC
J: TRBJ2-2; V: TRBV27; D: NA; CDR3: CASSSAGNTGELFF; DNA: TGTGCCAGCAGTTCCGCGGGGAACACCGGGGAGCTGTTTTTT
J: TRBJ2-2; V: TRBV10-3; D: TRBD2; CDR3: CAIRTAGGRTGELFF; DNA: TGTGCCATCAGGACCGCGGGAGGACGCACCGGGGAGCTGTTTTTT
J: TRBJ2-5; V: TRBV4-3; D: NA; CDR3: CASSQVDRRVRETQYF; DNA: TGCGCCAGCAGCCAAGTTGATCGGAGGGTTCGCGAGACCCAGTACTTC
J: TRBJ1-4; V: TRBV5-6; D: TRBD1; CDR3: CASSGTGETNEKLFF; DNA: TGTGCCAGCAGCGGAACAGGGGAAACTAATGAAAAACTGTTTTTT
J: TRBJ1-1; V: TRBV7-2; D: TRBD1; CDR3: CASSLEDRRSTEAFF; DNA: TGTGCCAGCAGCTTAGAGGACAGGAGGTCGACTGAAGCTTTCTTT
J: TRBJ2-7; V: TRBV6-6; D: TRBD2; CDR3: CASSERGPHYEQYF; DNA: TGTGCCAGCAGTGAGCGGGGGCCGCACTACGAGCAGTACTTC